The next 4 T cell receptor beta chains were all read from a single sample in a study of blood T cell repertoires in COVID-19. The protocol was immunoSEQ multiplex PCR, while the TCRdb copy is restricted to in-frame clones and leaves out a portion. The sample yields 110,000 or so clones, around 86% seen once. Sequencing used peripheral blood. The receptors derive from a man aged 80 or over with acute or convalescent COVID-19.

The chain uses TRBV7-2 and TRBJ2-7, with D possibly being TRBD2 (7 bases). The germline gives CDR1 SGHTA, CDR2 FQGNSA. V lost 8 bases to trimming and J lost 0 bases, with 14 bases between them. This CDR3 is 14 amino acids long. The CDR3 nucleotides are TGTGCCAGCCGTAAGGGGGGGAGCTCCTACGAGCAGTACTTC. The encoded protein is CASRKGGSSYEQYF.

The chain has TRBV28 and TRBJ2-1; 9 nucleotides match TRBD1. Germline loops: CDR1 MDHEN, CDR2 SYDVKM. J lost 10 bases, V lost 6 bases, and 16 bases had no gene match. This CDR3 is 16 amino acids long. CDR3 in DNA: TGTGCCAGCAGCCCCGCTGGACAGGGGAAGAAAATGGAGCAGTTCTTC. Translation: CASSPAGQGKKMEQFF.

The chain joins TRBV7-2 to TRBJ1-1; no firm D call. The CDR3 runs 15 residues. V was cut by 4 bases and J by 1 base, with 13 bases left in between. Germline CDR1 and CDR2: SGHTA and FQGNSA. In DNA form, the CDR3 reads TGTGCCAGCAGCTCGCGACCCGGGTCGAACACTGAAGCTTTCTTT. Its translation is CASSSRPGSNTEAFF.

V and J are TRBV5-4 and TRBJ1-2, with 10 bases identical to TRBD1. CDR1 is SGHNT, CDR2 YYREEE, per germline (reference sequence). V lost 4 bases, J lost 4 bases, and 10 bases stayed unmatched. This CDR3 has 16 amino acids. CDR3 in DNA: TGTGCCAGCAGCACTCAAGGACAGGGGGATTCCTATGGCTACACCTTC. Residues: CASSTQGQGDSYGYTF.